The 32 T cell receptor beta chains presented below share a single source sample, sequenced in a study of T cells in Graves' hyperthyroidism and ophthalmopathy. The CDR3 regions of TCR beta were amplified from RNA transcripts. First-round RT-PCR with HTBI primers amplified the TCR CDR3 region. In TCRdb, the multiplex PCR reads were re-called with MiXCR into one record per CDR3 protein. The sample carries over 700,000 distinct CDR3 sequences, around 40% recorded once. The specimen sequenced was blood. Receptors originate from a woman between 35 and 50 years old with Graves' hyperthyroidism.

V and J are TRBV30 and TRBJ2-7; D perhaps matches TRBD2 (6 bases). The V end was cut by 3 bases, the J end by 2 bases, with 14 bases between. Germline lookup yields CDR1 GTSNPN and CDR2 SVGIG (reference sequence). CDR3 length equals 14 residues. CDR3 in DNA: TGTGCCTGGAGCGTCTCCGGGAGCCCCTACGAGCAGTACTTC. Amino acids: CAWSVSGSPYEQYF.

The J gene is TRBJ2-7, the V gene TRBV7-9; D unclear. Germline V lookup: CDR1 SEHNR, CDR2 FQNEAQ (reference sequence). V lost 6 bases and J 0 bases, leaving 12 bases between the germline ends. CDR3 length: 14 residues. CDR3: CASSSNGPSYEQYF. The CDR3 DNA follows: TGTGCCAGCAGTTCCAATGGGCCCTCCTACGAGCAGTACTTC.

This sequence joins TRBV12-3 or TRBV12-4 and TRBJ1-4, with D perhaps TRBD1 (6 bases). Trimming pared 3 bases from V and 0 bases from J, leaving 14 bases between. The CDR3 runs 17 residues. CDR3 DNA: TGTGCCAGCAGTTTTGAGGGACACCCAGCAACTAATGAAAAACTGTTTTTT. It specifies CASSFEGHPATNEKLFF.

Points on this clonotype: Compared with germline, one end of the junction differs, possibly owing to a read error. The chain links TRBV5-6 to TRBJ2-5; perhaps TRBD2 as D (7 bases). Germline lookup yields CDR1 SGHDT and CDR2 YYEEEE. This CDR3 has 13 residues. CDR3 DNA sequence: TGTGCCTGCAGTTCAGGGGAGGGAGAGACCCAGTACTTC. This codes for CACSSGEGETQYF.

A few counts support this clonotype. The rearrangement links TRBV19 to TRBJ1-5; 7 nucleotides agree with TRBD1. Germline CDR1 and CDR2: LNHDA and SQIVND (reference sequence). The CDR3 is 20 residues long. Trimming at V came to 3 bases and at J to 1 base, leaving 18 bases not matched to a gene. The CDR3 coding sequence is TGTGCCAGTAGTATCCAGACTGGGACAGCTTTCCTGAGGAGCAATCAGCCCCAGCATTTT. It translates to CASSIQTGTAFLRSNQPQHF.

A remark on this clonotype: A single base separates this from a much larger clone, so it may be a read error. In DNA, the CDR3 is TGCAGTGCTGGTTTCTTCGGGAGTCTGTCTCACGAGCAGTACTTC. Translation gives CSAGFFGSLSHEQYF. The chain couples TRBV20-1 to TRBJ2-7; maybe TRBD2 (6 bases). V was cut by 5 bases and J by 5 bases, with 22 bases left in between. This CDR3 is 15 amino acids long. Germline CDR1 is DFQATT and CDR2 is SNEGSKA (reference sequence).

The chain couples TRBV4-3 to TRBJ1-1; D remains ambiguous. This CDR3 has 15 amino acids. V shed 1 base and J shed 3 bases, with 12 bases lying between them. Looked up from germline, CDR1 is LGHNA and CDR2 is YSLEER. CDR3: CASSQVSAYDTEAFF. CDR3 nucleotides: TGCGCCAGCAGCCAAGTGTCAGCATATGACACTGAAGCTTTCTTT.

This clonotype occurred a few times. The V call is TRBV6-6, the J call TRBJ1-2, with D hard to call. The V end was cut by 4 bases, the J end by 8 bases, with 20 bases between. CDR3 length: 15 residues. Germline CDR1 is MNHNY and CDR2 is SVGAGI (reference sequence). CDR3 in amino acids: CASSLRMETFTGYTF. The CDR3 DNA follows: TGTGCCAGCAGTTTGCGGATGGAAACTTTTACGGGCTACACCTTC.

This sequence joins TRBV2 and TRBJ1-2, with TRBD1 as a possible D gene (6 bases). CDR3 length: 14 amino acids. Per the germline V gene, CDR1 is SNHLY and CDR2 is FYNNEI. Trimming took 4 bases from V and 4 from J, leaving 13 bases between them. CDR3 sequence (DNA): TGTGCCAGCAGTGTAAGTCCAGGGGTCTATGGCTACACCTTC. It translates to CASSVSPGVYGYTF.

V gene TRBV12-3 or TRBV12-4 combines with J gene TRBJ1-5; 7 bases fit TRBD1. The CDR3 contains 16 residues. The J segment lost 7 bases and the V segment lost 2 bases, leaving 11 bases of the junction unmatched. The CDR3 nucleotides are TGTGCCAGCAGTTTAAGCAGTGAGGGGGCGAGACAGCCCCAGCATTTT. Its protein is CASSLSSEGARQPQHF.

V and J are TRBV9 and TRBJ1-5; 7 bases match TRBD1. Per the germline V gene, CDR1 is SGDLS and CDR2 is YYNGEE. The trim removed 0 bases at V and 6 bases at J, leaving 12 bases unmatched. This CDR3 comprises 17 residues. The CDR3 region is CASSVEGTVYSSQPQHF. CDR3 DNA: TGTGCCAGCAGCGTAGAGGGGACAGTTTATTCCAGTCAGCCCCAGCATTTT.

This clonotype was found many times. The rearrangement links TRBV7-8 to TRBJ1-6, with no clear D. This CDR3 has 14 residues. CDR1 is SGHVS, CDR2 FQNEAQ, per germline. The ends were cut back, 1 base at V and 6 bases at J, with 7 bases in the middle. Here the CDR3 reads CASSLGVLNSPLHF. In nucleotides, the CDR3 is TGTGCCAGCAGCTTAGGGGTGCTTAATTCACCCCTCCACTTT.

This clonotype appeared many times. The CDR3 DNA reads TGCGCCAGCAGTGAAGGGCAGATCCAAGAGACCCAGTACTTC. It codes for CASSEGQIQETQYF. The chain employs TRBV10-1 and TRBJ2-5, with D hard to call. In germline, CDR1 is WNHNN, CDR2 SYGVQD (reference sequence). The V end lost 3 bases, the J end lost 1 base, and 9 bases lay between the germline ends. This CDR3 has 14 amino acids.

This clonotype turned up a few times. This chain joins TRBV3-1 and TRBJ2-7; no definite D call. Per germline, CDR1 LGHDT and CDR2 YNNKEL (reference sequence). The CDR3 contains 13 residues. V lost 0 bases and J 5 bases, leaving 8 bases between the germline ends. Here the CDR3 DNA reads TGTGCCAGCAGCCAAGATGGGCTTAACGAGCAGTACTTC. This sequence encodes CASSQDGLNEQYF.

V is TRBV7-6 and J is TRBJ2-5; TRBD1 aligns across 12 bases. In germline, CDR1 is SGHVS, CDR2 FNYEAQ. The CDR3 covers 22 residues. Trimming at V came to 5 bases and at J to 2 bases, leaving 24 bases not matched to a gene. CDR3 coding DNA: TGTGCCAGCAGCCTCCGTATTCCCGGGACAGGGGGCCTAATCACAACTCAAGAGACCCAGTACTTC. As protein: CASSLRIPGTGGLITTQETQYF. Complete variable domain (other parts from reference TRBV7-6 and TRBJ2-5): GAGVSQSPRYKVTKRGQDVALRCDPISGHVSLYWYRQALGQGPEFLTYFNYEAQQDKSGLPNDRFSAERPEGSISTLTIQRTEQRDSAMYRCASSLRIPGTGGLITTQETQYFGPGTRLLVL.

This clonotype was picked up a small number of times. This sequence joins TRBV7-2 and TRBJ2-2; D remains unclear. The germline V gene has CDR1 SGHTA and CDR2 FQGNSA. The CDR3 length is 17 residues. V shed 2 bases and J shed 0 bases, with 13 bases lying between them. Here the CDR3 reads CASSLILRHSNTGELFF. For the CDR3, the DNA is TGTGCCAGCAGCTTAATATTGAGACACTCGAACACCGGGGAGCTGTTTTTT.

This clonotype was found a few times. The chain recombines TRBV5-1 with TRBJ1-2; 9 nucleotides agree with TRBD1. The V segment lost 4 bases and the J segment 0 bases; nucleotides outside the gene matches: 4. Germline loops: CDR1 SGHRS, CDR2 YFSETQ. This CDR3 spans 15 amino acids. The CDR3 DNA reads as TGCGCCAGCAGCCGGGACAGGGTAGCTAACTATGGCTACACCTTC. Translated: CASSRDRVANYGYTF.

This sequence joins TRBV7-8 and TRBJ2-6, with TRBD1 matching 9 bases. This CDR3 is 17 amino acids long. The trim removed 4 bases at V and 4 bases at J, leaving 8 bases unmatched. Germline V CDR1 and CDR2: SGHVS, FQNEAQ. The DNA of the CDR3 is TGTGCCAGCAGCTATACAGGGGGCCCTTCGGGGGCCAACGTCCTGACTTTC. As protein: CASSYTGGPSGANVLTF.

The chain has TRBV6-2 or TRBV6-3 and TRBJ1-1, with D uncertain. CDR3 size: 14 residues. Germline CDR1 reads MNHEY; CDR2 reads SVGEGT. V dropped 8 bases and J dropped 0 bases, with 13 bases sitting between them. CDR3 residues: CASVRALVNTEAFF. The CDR3 coding sequence is TGTGCCAGCGTCCGAGCTCTCGTGAACACTGAAGCTTTCTTT.

The sample holds many counts of this clonotype. The chain couples TRBV7-3 to TRBJ1-4; tentative D call: TRBD1 (5 bases). Germline CDR1 reads SGHTA; CDR2 reads FQGTGA. V lost 5 bases and J 8 bases, leaving 18 bases between the germline ends. CDR3 length: 15 amino acids. CDR3 protein: CASSPTGAIGEKLFF. The CDR3 region has the DNA TGTGCCAGCAGCCCAACCGGGGCAATTGGGGAAAAACTGTTTTTT.

This chain uses TRBV20-1 with TRBJ1-2; 8 bases align to TRBD1. The germline V gene encodes CDR1 DFQATT and CDR2 SNEGSKA (reference sequence). J lost 7 bases, V lost 3 bases, and 7 bases had no gene match. CDR3 length: 13 amino acids. The CDR3 sequence: CSASRTGIGGYTF. The DNA of the CDR3 is TGCAGTGCTAGCCGGACAGGGATAGGTGGCTACACCTTC.

The J gene is TRBJ2-7, the V gene TRBV20-1, with 9 bases aligning to TRBD2. The junction had 9 bases not matched to a gene; V was cut back by 6 bases and J by 0 bases. The CDR3 covers 15 residues. CDR1 and CDR2 from the germline V gene are DFQATT and SNEGSKA (reference sequence). The CDR3 sequence: CSAPSRGGPSYEQYF. The CDR3 nucleotides read TGCAGTGCCCCCTCGCGGGGGGGCCCCTCCTACGAGCAGTACTTC.

The table lists this clonotype with a few counts. V gene TRBV5-8 combines with J gene TRBJ2-7; 7 bases are a match to TRBD1. Germline lookup yields CDR1 SGHTS and CDR2 YDEGEE. This CDR3 region has 15 residues. J was trimmed by 2 bases and V by 4 bases; bases with no gene match: 9. This CDR3 reads CASSLLTGWPYEQYF. The CDR3 DNA is TGTGCCAGCAGCCTATTGACAGGGTGGCCCTACGAGCAGTACTTC.

The chain employs TRBV5-4 and TRBJ1-1; D is unresolved. The CDR3 totals 15 residues. Per the germline V gene, CDR1 is SGHNT and CDR2 is YYREEE (reference sequence). The V end was cut by 6 bases, the J end by 3 bases, with 18 bases between. This chain's CDR3 is CASNPQPFWDTEAFF. The CDR3 bases are TGTGCCAGCAACCCTCAGCCCTTTTGGGACACTGAAGCTTTCTTT.

The chain combines TRBV7-9 with TRBJ1-1; D is uncertain. V gave up 4 bases and J gave up 5 bases, with 8 bases separating them. The CDR3 spans 12 residues. Germline lookup yields CDR1 SEHNR and CDR2 FQNEAQ (reference sequence). CDR3 sequence: CASSWGVTEAFF. The CDR3 region has the DNA TGTGCCAGCAGCTGGGGTGTGACTGAAGCTTTCTTT. Full variable domain (missing parts from reference TRBV7-9 and TRBJ1-1): DTGVSQNPRHKITKRGQNVTFRCDPISEHNRLYWYRQTLGQGPEFLTYFQNEAQLEKSRLLSDRFSAERPKGSFSTLEIQRTEQGDSAMYLCASSWGVTEAFFGQGTRLTVV.

This clonotype was detected many times. The rearrangement joins TRBV10-3 to TRBJ2-7, with D maybe TRBD1 (5 bases). Trimming shortened V by 0 bases and J by 2 bases, and 8 bases separated the two germline ends. The length of the CDR3 is 14 residues. Germline V gene data show CDR1 as ENHRY and CDR2 as SYGVKD. This chain's CDR3 is CAISESQEAYEQYF. Written as DNA, the CDR3 is TGTGCCATCAGTGAGTCACAGGAAGCCTACGAGCAGTACTTC.

The chain has TRBV11-1 and TRBJ1-1; TRBD1 might be the D (5 bases). The CDR3 totals 15 residues. Germline CDR1 SGHAT, CDR2 FQDESV (reference sequence). Trimming stripped 1 base from V and 3 bases from J, with 12 bases between. CDR3 amino acids: CASSLEAGTYTEAFF. The CDR3 DNA reads TGTGCCAGCAGCTTAGAGGCGGGGACCTACACTGAAGCTTTCTTT. Drawing the rest from reference TRBV11-1 and TRBJ1-1, the complete variable domain is EAEVAQSPRYKITEKSQAVAFWCDPISGHATLYWYRQILGQGPELLVQFQDESVVDDSQLPKDRFSAERLKGVDSTLKIQPAELGDSAMYLCASSLEAGTYTEAFFGQGTRLTVV.

This clonotype was picked up many times. The chain carries TRBV12-3 or TRBV12-4 and TRBJ1-2; the D gene is possibly TRBD1 (5 bases). V lost 5 bases and J lost 8, with 18 bases in between. The length of the CDR3 is 14 residues. The CDR3 sequence is CASSPLPRVGGYTF. CDR3 nucleotide sequence: TGTGCCAGCAGTCCACTCCCCAGGGTAGGCGGCTACACCTTC.

The gene calls are TRBV27 and TRBJ2-7; 8 bases match TRBD2. There are 15 residues in the CDR3. Germline-derived CDR1 and CDR2 are MNHEY and SMNVEV (reference sequence). Unmatched junction bases numbered 14, after V lost 10 bases and J lost 3 bases. CDR3 amino acids: CATASSGLEDYEQYF. CDR3 DNA sequence: TGTGCCACCGCCTCCTCGGGACTAGAAGACTACGAGCAGTACTTC.

The rearrangement joins TRBV13 to TRBJ1-3; D unresolved. The CDR3 is made up of 17 amino acids. V was clipped by 0 bases and J by 0 bases, with 12 bases between them. The V gene's germline CDR1 is PRHDT and CDR2 FYEKMQ (reference sequence). The CDR3 bases are TGTGCCAGCAGCTTAGGGAGCGGAATCGGCTCTGGAAACACCATATATTTT. It codes for CASSLGSGIGSGNTIYF.

There are many counts of this clonotype. V gene TRBV4-3 combines with J gene TRBJ2-7, with D unclear. The CDR3 loop spans 15 amino acids. CDR1 LGHNA and CDR2 YSLEER come from the germline V gene. Trimming removed 4 bases at V and 0 bases at J, with 13 bases between. CDR3 bases: TGCGCCAGCAGCCGGCGTATAGCCAACTCCTACGAGCAGTACTTC. Encoded protein: CASSRRIANSYEQYF.

Concerning this clonotype itself: At one of its ends the junction is not consistent with the germline gene, which may arise from a read error. V gene TRBV28 combines with J gene TRBJ2-7; 8 bases are a match to TRBD1. The closer fit of TRBJ2-5 to the DNA end suggests the J call may be wrong. Germline V lookup: CDR1 MDHEN, CDR2 SYDVKM. The CDR3 extends over 15 amino acids. In nucleotides, the CDR3 is TGTGCCAGCAGTGGCCCCGGACAGGGCCAAGGGACCCAGTACTTC. It specifies CASSGPGQGQGTQYF.